The 25 T cell receptor beta chains given below trace back to one sample, sequenced in a study of T cell responses to AZD1222 COVID-19 vaccine. Produced via immunoSEQ multiplex PCR; TCRdb's table is partial and in-frame only. This sample has roughly 150,000 clones, with over 90% found just once. The source was peripheral blood, collected on day 0 of AZD1222 vaccination. All receptors derive from an adult in good health.

This chain joins TRBV18 and TRBJ1-1; D unresolved. V dropped 3 bases and J dropped 5 bases, with 13 bases sitting between them. The germline gives CDR1 KGHSH, CDR2 LQKENI. The length of the CDR3 is 14 residues. CDR3 protein: CASSPEVRSTEAFF. In nucleotides, the CDR3 is TGTGCCAGCTCACCCGAGGTGAGGTCTACTGAAGCTTTCTTT. Together with reference TRBV18 and TRBJ1-1, the CDR3 gives the full variable domain: NAGVMQNPRHLVRRRGQEARLRCSPMKGHSHVYWYRQLPEEGLKFMVYLQKENIIDESGMPKERFSAEFPKEGPSILRIQQVVRGDSAAYFCASSPEVRSTEAFFGQGTRLTVV.

V gene TRBV6-5 combines with J gene TRBJ2-7, with 9 bases lining up with TRBD1. The V gene end was trimmed by 6 bases and the J gene end by 3 bases; junction bases not matched to a gene: 3. The CDR3 runs to 13 residues. CDR1 MNHEY and CDR2 SVGAGI come from the germline V gene. In DNA form, the CDR3 reads TGTGCCAGCAGAACGGGACAGGGCTACGAGCAGTACTTC. Amino acids: CASRTGQGYEQYF.

This chain links TRBV19 with TRBJ1-1; the D is unclear. V dropped 8 bases and J dropped 0 bases, with 10 bases sitting between them. Germline V gene sequence: CDR1 LNHDA, CDR2 SQIVND (reference sequence). CDR3 length: 13 residues. The chain's CDR3 is CASYAGMNTEAFF. The CDR3 DNA reads TGTGCCAGTTATGCGGGCATGAACACTGAAGCTTTCTTT.

This chain joins TRBV27 and TRBJ2-2; D gene uncertain. The CDR3 has 14 residues. The germline V and J ends were trimmed by 7 bases and 5 bases, with 14 bases remaining between them. Germline V lookup: CDR1 MNHEY, CDR2 SMNVEV (reference sequence). The CDR3 protein is CASKLGQATGELFF. The CDR3 DNA reads as TGTGCCAGCAAGTTGGGTCAGGCGACCGGGGAGCTGTTTTTT.

This clone was counted a few times. The chain carries TRBV19 and TRBJ1-1; tentatively, D is TRBD1 (5 bases). The V gene lost 1 base and the J gene lost 10 bases, with 16 bases spanning the gap. The CDR3 length is 14 residues. Germline lookup yields CDR1 LNHDA and CDR2 SQIVND (reference sequence). The CDR3 sequence: CASSIAQGGRGAFF. Here the CDR3 DNA reads TGTGCCAGTAGTATAGCTCAGGGAGGGCGAGGAGCTTTCTTT.

The gene calls are TRBV5-1 and TRBJ2-4; D might be TRBD1 or TRBD2, each matching 5 bases. Deletions cut 3 bases from V and 0 bases from J, with 10 bases between. The CDR3 has 15 amino acids. CDR1 is SGHRS, CDR2 YFSETQ, per germline. CDR3 sequence: CASSSGAAAKNIQYF. CDR3 bases: TGCGCCAGCAGCTCCGGGGCAGCAGCCAAAAACATTCAGTACTTC.

In DNA, the CDR3 is TGTGCCAGCAGGCGGACGGAGAGCTCTGGAAACACCATATATTTT. Translating it yields CASRRTESSGNTIYF. This chain connects TRBV7-9 to TRBJ1-3; D is ambiguous. This CDR3 has 15 residues. CDR1 is SEHNR and CDR2 is FQNEAQ in the germline V gene (reference sequence). V dropped 6 bases and J dropped 0 bases, with 12 bases sitting between them.

The V and J genes are TRBV11-1 and TRBJ1-2; D is undetermined. The CDR3 is 13 residues long. The germline CDR1 and CDR2 sequences are SGHAT and FQDESV (reference sequence). Trimming took 1 base from V and 7 from J, leaving 10 bases between them. CDR3 nucleotide sequence: TGTGCCAGCAGCTTAGAGAGGGCCGGTGGCTACACCTTC. The encoded protein is CASSLERAGGYTF.

This chain connects TRBV27 to TRBJ2-3; 7 bases line up with TRBD2. The CDR3 length is 14 residues. CDR1 and CDR2 (germline): MNHEY, SMNVEV (reference sequence). V lost 5 bases to trimming and J lost 2 bases; unmatched junction nucleotides: 4. DNA for the CDR3: TGTGCCAGCAGTAGCGGGACCCTCACAGATACGCAGTATTTT. Translation: CASSSGTLTDTQYF.

The gene calls are TRBV27 and TRBJ1-6, with TRBD1 identical over 7 bases. CDR3 length: 15 residues. Germline trimming cut 6 bases from V and 7 bases from J; bases unmatched to any gene: 9. Germline values: CDR1 MNHEY, CDR2 SMNVEV (reference sequence). The CDR3 sequence: CASRLTGLQNSPLHF. The CDR3 bases are TGTGCCAGCAGACTGACAGGGTTACAGAATTCACCCCTCCACTTT.

The rearrangement uses TRBV19 and TRBJ2-3; 7 positions agree with TRBD2. The CDR3 totals 15 residues. Trimming removed 1 base from V and 1 base from J; junction bases left unmatched: 2. In germline, CDR1 is LNHDA, CDR2 SQIVND (reference sequence). In nucleotides, the CDR3 is TGTGCCAGTAGTATAGTTGCGGGAGGCACAGATACGCAGTATTTT. As protein: CASSIVAGGTDTQYF.

The chain links TRBV11-1 to TRBJ2-7; 8 nucleotides agree with TRBD1. The CDR3 runs to 13 residues. V was pared by 10 bases and J by 2 bases, with 7 bases of the junction left unmatched. Germline values: CDR1 SGHAT, CDR2 FQDESV (reference sequence). The CDR3 here is CATSPDRAYEQYF. The CDR3 DNA sequence: TGTGCCACCTCACCGGACAGGGCCTACGAGCAGTACTTC.

This chain joins TRBV3-1 (or the pseudogene TRBV3-2) and TRBJ1-2; the match to TRBD1 covers 8 bases. CDR1 is LGHDT and CDR2 is YNNKEL in the germline V gene (reference sequence). The junction had 6 bases not matched to a gene; V was cut back by 3 bases and J by 6 bases. The CDR3 totals 14 residues. The CDR3 sequence is CASSHAGGGNGYTF. The DNA of the CDR3 is TGTGCCAGCAGCCACGCAGGGGGCGGCAATGGCTACACCTTC.

The chain recombines TRBV5-1 with TRBJ1-5; D uncertain. The CDR3 is made up of 13 amino acids. Trimming left V 7 bases short and J 4 bases short, with 12 bases between. Germline V lookup: CDR1 SGHRS, CDR2 YFSETQ. In DNA, the CDR3 is TGCGCCAGCCGTAATAACCCTAATCAGCCCCAGCATTTT. Its translation is CASRNNPNQPQHF.

The chain is built from TRBV6-5 and TRBJ1-4; D may be TRBD1 (5 bases). The CDR3 loop spans 15 amino acids. Germline V gene data show CDR1 as MNHEY and CDR2 as SVGAGI. Trimming shortened V by 8 bases and J by 0 bases, and 13 bases separated the two germline ends. CDR3 nucleotides: TGTGCCAGCCGATCAGGGACTGCAACTAATGAAAAACTGTTTTTT. It is translated as CASRSGTATNEKLFF.

The rearrangement joins TRBV4-1 to TRBJ2-1; D is unclear. V lost 0 bases and J 7 bases, leaving 19 bases between the germline ends. CDR1 MGHRA and CDR2 YSYEKL come from the germline V gene. CDR3 length: 17 amino acids. The CDR3 DNA reads TGCGCCAGCAGCCAAGATATGACCAGCTCCTTGGGAAATGAGCAGTTCTTC. Translating it yields CASSQDMTSSLGNEQFF.

V is TRBV9 and J is TRBJ2-3, with TRBD2 matching over 14 bases. The J segment lost 5 bases and the V segment lost 3 bases, leaving 17 bases of the junction unmatched. CDR1 SGDLS and CDR2 YYNGEE come from the germline V gene. The CDR3 loop spans 20 amino acids. CDR3 sequence (DNA): TGTGCCAGCAGCGCAACCCCCGGGACTAGCGGGAGAGGGGCCATAGATACGCAGTATTTT. Translated, it gives CASSATPGTSGRGAIDTQYF. The complete variable domain, with remaining parts taken from reference TRBV9 and TRBJ2-3, reads DSGVTQTPKHLITATGQRVTLRCSPRSGDLSVYWYQQSLDQGLQFLIQYYNGEERAKGNILERFSAQQFPDLHSELNLSSLELGDSALYFCASSATPGTSGRGAIDTQYFGPGTRLTVL.

V is TRBV7-3 and J is TRBJ2-3, with D possibly matching TRBD2 (6 bases). The CDR3 loop spans 14 amino acids. Deletions cut 5 bases from V and 2 bases from J, with 11 bases between. CDR1 SGHTA and CDR2 FQGTGA come from the germline V gene. The CDR3 region has the DNA TGTGCCAGCAGCGTAGAGGGACTCACAGATACGCAGTATTTT. Protein sequence: CASSVEGLTDTQYF.

The genes are TRBV24-1 and TRBJ2-5; D may be TRBD1 (7 bases). The V and J ends lost 4 bases and 5 bases respectively, with 16 bases between them. The CDR3 extends over 15 amino acids. Germline V gene sequence: CDR1 KGHDR, CDR2 SFDVKD. This CDR3 is CATSDSRGAAETQYF. The DNA of the CDR3 is TGTGCCACCAGTGACTCCAGGGGGGCGGCGGAGACCCAGTACTTC.

The chain carries TRBV6-5 and TRBJ1-1, with a tentative D call TRBD1 (5 bases). The length of the CDR3 is 13 residues. CDR1 MNHEY and CDR2 SVGAGI come from the germline V gene. With 3 bases removed from V and 1 base from J, the gap between germline ends came to 6 bases. The CDR3 DNA reads TGTGCCAGCAGTTATGGACAGAACACTGAAGCTTTCTTT. It codes for CASSYGQNTEAFF.

This clone was picked up a small number of times. CDR3 in amino acids: CASRGQLYGGYTF. CDR3 DNA sequence: TGTGCCAGCAGAGGACAGCTCTATGGCGGCTACACCTTC. V is TRBV6-5 and J is TRBJ1-2; TRBD1 might be the D (6 bases). The V end lost 6 bases, the J end lost 8 bases, and 16 bases lay between the germline ends. This CDR3 spans 13 amino acids. Per germline, CDR1 MNHEY and CDR2 SVGAGI.

J is TRBJ1-3 and V is TRBV9; 9 nucleotides align to TRBD1. The CDR3 is 16 residues long. V was clipped by 2 bases and J by 4 bases; unmatched bases: 7. CDR1 and CDR2 from the germline V gene are SGDLS and YYNGEE. CDR3 amino acids: CASSVGTGFSGNTIYF. The CDR3 bases are TGTGCCAGCAGCGTCGGGACAGGGTTTTCAGGAAACACCATATATTTT.

The rearrangement uses TRBV7-2 and TRBJ2-7; TRBD2 aligns across 7 bases. Trimming at V came to 1 base and at J to 9 bases, leaving 12 bases not matched to a gene. The CDR3 spans 15 residues. Germline CDR1 and CDR2: SGHTA and FQGNSA. For the CDR3, the DNA is TGTGCCAGCAGCTTAGTATCTAGCGGAGGGTCGGGGCAGTACTTC. Residues: CASSLVSSGGSGQYF.

V is TRBV27 and J is TRBJ2-7; D not certain. The germline gives CDR1 MNHEY, CDR2 SMNVEV (reference sequence). The CDR3 contains 11 residues. V gave up 5 bases and J gave up 5 bases, with 7 bases separating them. CDR3 sequence reads: CASSPLHEQYF. The CDR3 DNA reads as TGTGCCAGCAGTCCCCTCCACGAGCAGTACTTC.

The chain uses TRBV18 and TRBJ1-1, with TRBD1 as a possible D gene (6 bases). V lost 3 bases, J lost 0 bases, and 17 bases lay in between. The CDR3 loop spans 17 amino acids. Per the germline V gene, CDR1 is KGHSH and CDR2 is LQKENI. This CDR3 reads CASSPQSAGDVNTEAFF. The CDR3 DNA follows: TGTGCCAGCTCACCCCAATCGGCAGGGGACGTGAACACTGAAGCTTTCTTT. Looking up the rest from reference TRBV18 and TRBJ1-1 gives the full variable domain: NAGVMQNPRHLVRRRGQEARLRCSPMKGHSHVYWYRQLPEEGLKFMVYLQKENIIDESGMPKERFSAEFPKEGPSILRIQQVVRGDSAAYFCASSPQSAGDVNTEAFFGQGTRLTVV.